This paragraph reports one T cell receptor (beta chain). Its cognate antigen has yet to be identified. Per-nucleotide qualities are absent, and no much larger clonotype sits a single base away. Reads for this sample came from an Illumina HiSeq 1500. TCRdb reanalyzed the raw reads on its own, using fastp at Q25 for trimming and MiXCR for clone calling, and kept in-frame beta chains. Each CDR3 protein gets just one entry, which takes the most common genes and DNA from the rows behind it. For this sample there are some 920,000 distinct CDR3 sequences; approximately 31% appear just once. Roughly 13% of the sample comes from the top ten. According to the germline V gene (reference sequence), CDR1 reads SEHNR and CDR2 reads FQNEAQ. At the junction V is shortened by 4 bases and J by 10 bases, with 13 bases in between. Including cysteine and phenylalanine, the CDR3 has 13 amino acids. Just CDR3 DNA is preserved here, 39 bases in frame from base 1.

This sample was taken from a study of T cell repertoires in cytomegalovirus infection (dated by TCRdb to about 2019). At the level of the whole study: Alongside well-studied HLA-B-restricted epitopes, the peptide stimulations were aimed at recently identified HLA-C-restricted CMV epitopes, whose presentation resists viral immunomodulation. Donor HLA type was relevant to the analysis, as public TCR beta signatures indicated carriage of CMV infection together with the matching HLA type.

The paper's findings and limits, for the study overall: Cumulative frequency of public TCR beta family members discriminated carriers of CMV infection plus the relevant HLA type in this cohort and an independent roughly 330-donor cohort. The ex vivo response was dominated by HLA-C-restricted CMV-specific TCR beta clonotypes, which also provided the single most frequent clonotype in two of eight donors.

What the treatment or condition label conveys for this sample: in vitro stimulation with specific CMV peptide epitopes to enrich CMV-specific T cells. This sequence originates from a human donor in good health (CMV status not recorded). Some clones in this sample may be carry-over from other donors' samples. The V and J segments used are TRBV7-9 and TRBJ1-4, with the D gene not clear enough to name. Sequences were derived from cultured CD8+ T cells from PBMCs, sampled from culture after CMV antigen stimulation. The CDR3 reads CASSSVPVGKLFF. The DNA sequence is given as TGTGCCAGCAGCTCGGTGCCTGTAGGAAAACTGTTTTTT. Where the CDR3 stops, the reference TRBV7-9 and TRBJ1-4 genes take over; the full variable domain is DTGVSQNPRHKITKRGQNVTFRCDPISEHNRLYWYRQTLGQGPEFLTYFQNEAQLEKSRLLSDRFSAERPKGSFSTLEIQRTEQGDSAMYLCASSSVPVGKLFFGSGTQLSVL.